This record looks at one TCR beta chain sequence and its context. Its antigen is unknown. TCRdb fed the 5' RACE reads into MiXCR, producing one record per CDR3 protein. The repertoire holds about 82,000 distinct CDR3 sequences, more than 10% seen once, with 41% in the top ten. The source of the sample is a study of T-cell memory formation after mild COVID-19. In the study overall: Across donors, TCR clusters were largely donor specific.

General study findings and limits: Researchers could not confirm that second-wave clones peaking on day 37 targeted SARS-CoV-2. Contracting CD4+ clones lay largely in CM and EM, with CD8+ ones residing in EMRA. Researchers found some responding clones in pre-infection memory, a sign that cross-reactive memory joined.

The CDR3 length is 13 residues. CDR1 and CDR2 (germline): ENHRY, SYGVKD. V gave up 7 bases and J gave up 1 base, with 7 bases separating them. Material for sequencing was PBMCs or a T cell subset sorted from them (not recorded which). This receptor was identified in a man aged 18 to 30 who had mild COVID-19 (a few samples of this study predate the infection). Cell type and time point are not known. The rearrangement links TRBV10-3 to TRBJ2-2; no firm D call. The CDR3 coding sequence is TGTGCCATCATGGCGGAGAACACCGGGGAGCTGTTTTTT. Protein: CAIMAENTGELFF.